These 18 T cell receptor beta chains originate from one sample sequenced in a study of CD8 T cells in ankylosing spondylitis. Whole-study results and caveats: A motif of 8 or 9 highly homologous TCR beta variants was seen as apparently characteristic of ankylosing spondylitis blood.

TCRdb independently ran MiXCR on the 5' RACE reads; one entry per CDR3 protein. The data hold about 540,000 distinct CDR3 sequences, with about 13% observed a single time. Antigen specificity for these receptors is unknown. Sequences were obtained from blood, either unsorted or a sorted T cell fraction (not recorded which). Receptors originate from a male donor with ankylosing spondylitis.

V is TRBV10-1 and J is TRBJ1-6; the match to TRBD1 covers 8 bases. The germline CDR1 and CDR2 sequences are WNHNN and SYGVQD (reference sequence). This CDR3 has 15 residues. The CDR3 coding sequence is TGCGCTCTCGACAGGGGACTCAAGCTAGGTTCACCCCTCCACTTT. This encodes CALDRGLKLGSPLHF.

In its sample, this clonotype was seen many times. The chain recombines TRBV3-1 with TRBJ2-3, with D maybe TRBD1 (5 bases). The CDR3 runs to 16 residues. Trimming pared 3 bases from V and 4 bases from J, leaving 17 bases between. Germline V gene sequence: CDR1 LGHDT, CDR2 YNNKEL (reference sequence). The chain's CDR3 is CASSHPGADEADTQYF. In DNA form, the CDR3 reads TGTGCCAGCAGCCACCCTGGGGCGGACGAGGCAGATACGCAGTATTTT.

V is TRBV29-1 and J is TRBJ2-4; TRBD1 might be the D (6 bases). The CDR3 extends over 12 amino acids. Between the trimmed V and J ends, which lost 6 bases and 3 bases, there was a span of 9 bases. Per the germline V gene, CDR1 is SQVTM and CDR2 is ANQGSEA. The CDR3 DNA sequence: TGCAGCGTGAAGGACAGCAAAAACATTCAGTACTTC. It translates to CSVKDSKNIQYF.

The V and J genes are TRBV5-1 and TRBJ2-7, with 7 bases identical to TRBD2. The CDR3 consists of 16 residues. Germline V gene lookup returns CDR1 SGHRS and CDR2 YFSETQ. The junction had 13 bases not matched to a gene; V was cut back by 4 bases and J by 3 bases. The CDR3 nucleotides read TGCGCCAGCAGCCCAAAGACTAGCAGAGATAACTACGAGCAGTACTTC. It specifies CASSPKTSRDNYEQYF.

The V gene is TRBV6-5, the J gene TRBJ2-1; 9 nucleotides line up with TRBD2. Germline V gives CDR1 MNHEY, CDR2 SVGAGI. V trimming: 2 bases; J trimming: 7 bases; junction bases outside the gene matches: 6. This CDR3 has 15 residues. The CDR3, as DNA: TGTGCCAGCAGTTACGTAGCGGGAGCTCGAAATGAGCAGTTCTTC. Protein: CASSYVAGARNEQFF.

This clonotype was found many times. The CDR3 region has the DNA TGTGCCAGCAGCCCTCGGATGGGAAATGAGCAGTTCTTC. Residues: CASSPRMGNEQFF. This sequence joins TRBV5-6 and TRBJ2-1, with no clear D. V lost 4 bases, J lost 7 bases, and 12 bases lay in between. The CDR3 runs to 13 residues. The germline CDR1 and CDR2 sequences are SGHDT and YYEEEE.

This clonotype showed up many times. The chain links TRBV29-1 to TRBJ1-1, with D perhaps TRBD1 (5 bases). CDR3 length: 12 amino acids. Trimming removed 6 bases at V and 5 bases at J, with 13 bases between. Germline loops: CDR1 SQVTM, CDR2 ANQGSEA. The chain's CDR3 is CSVAAGITEAFF. CDR3 coding DNA: TGCAGCGTGGCGGCAGGGATTACTGAAGCTTTCTTT.

This clonotype was observed a few times. This rearrangement joins TRBV29-1 to TRBJ1-5, with TRBD1 matching over 9 bases. This CDR3 spans 14 amino acids. V lost 4 bases, J lost 2 bases, and 3 bases stayed unmatched. Germline V gives CDR1 SQVTM, CDR2 ANQGSEA. The CDR3 is CSVGTGVGNQPQHF. The DNA of the CDR3 is TGCAGCGTTGGGACAGGGGTGGGCAATCAGCCCCAGCATTTT.

In its sample, this clonotype was seen many times. The chain combines TRBV4-1 with TRBJ2-4; no clear D gene. Germline CDR1 is MGHRA and CDR2 is YSYEKL. Trimming removed 1 base at V and 0 bases at J, with 10 bases between. The CDR3 has 16 residues. Written as DNA, the CDR3 is TGCGCCAGCAGCCAAGGGGCCAGGCTAGCCAAAAACATTCAGTACTTC. Translation: CASSQGARLAKNIQYF.

The V call is TRBV3-1, the J call TRBJ2-2; a possible D gene is TRBD1 (5 bases). V was clipped by 0 bases and J by 4 bases, with 9 bases between them. The CDR3 is 15 residues long. Per germline, CDR1 LGHDT and CDR2 YNNKEL (reference sequence). CDR3 residues: CASSQDRGLTGELFF. DNA of the CDR3: TGTGCCAGCAGCCAAGATAGGGGTCTCACCGGGGAGCTGTTTTTT.

The rearrangement uses TRBV11-2 and TRBJ2-7, with D possibly called TRBD1 or TRBD2 (6 bases each). The ends were cut back, 6 bases at V and 6 bases at J, with 15 bases in the middle. Germline V gene sequence: CDR1 SGHAT, CDR2 FQNNGV. CDR3 length: 13 residues. CDR3 sequence reads: CASRRGALGEQYF. The CDR3 DNA is TGTGCCAGCAGGAGGGGGGCTTTAGGCGAGCAGTACTTC.

This clonotype was seen repeatedly, ten times or more. CDR3 DNA sequence: TGTGCCACCAGTGACCCCGACCTAGCGGGAGGGTCCTACAATGAGCAGTTCTTC. Protein sequence: CATSDPDLAGGSYNEQFF. The rearrangement uses TRBV24-1 and TRBJ2-1; 12 bases align to TRBD2. Germline CDR1 reads KGHDR; CDR2 reads SFDVKD. The CDR3 is made up of 18 amino acids. J lost 1 base, V lost 4 bases, and 7 bases had no gene match.

This clonotype was seen at least ten times. This sequence joins TRBV2 and TRBJ2-5; D is possibly TRBD2 (6 bases). Per the germline V gene, CDR1 is SNHLY and CDR2 is FYNNEI. With 4 bases removed from V and 3 bases from J, the gap between germline ends came to 9 bases. The CDR3 has 13 amino acids. This CDR3 reads CASSGAGEETQYF. The DNA for the CDR3 is TGTGCCAGCAGTGGAGCGGGCGAAGAGACCCAGTACTTC.

The chain uses TRBV7-2 and TRBJ2-3; 7 bases map to TRBD2. The junction had 8 bases not matched to a gene; V was cut back by 1 base and J by 4 bases. CDR3 length: 16 residues. The germline CDR1 and CDR2 sequences are SGHTA and FQGNSA. The CDR3 sequence is CASSLVGGSVSDTQYF. The CDR3 coding sequence is TGTGCCAGCAGCTTAGTTGGCGGGAGCGTCTCAGATACGCAGTATTTT.

The gene calls are TRBV5-1 and TRBJ2-5; D is perhaps TRBD2 (6 bases). The germline V and J ends were trimmed by 3 bases and 2 bases, with 11 bases remaining between them. The CDR3 is 14 residues long. Germline values: CDR1 SGHRS, CDR2 YFSETQ. CDR3 in DNA: TGCGCCAGCAGCTCGGGCGGGACGCAAGAGACCCAGTACTTC. Translation gives CASSSGGTQETQYF.

The count of this clonotype is one. The rearrangement uses TRBV6-6 and TRBJ2-7, with TRBD1 identical over 7 bases. CDR3 length: 12 residues. V gave up 5 bases and J gave up 6 bases; unmatched junction bases: 4. Looked up from germline, CDR1 is MNHNY and CDR2 is SVGAGI (reference sequence). CDR3 bases: TGTGCCAGCAGTCGACAGGGAACCGAGCAGTACTTC. This gives the protein CASSRQGTEQYF.

This clonotype was recorded many times. V gene TRBV2 combines with J gene TRBJ2-2, with a tentative D call TRBD2 (6 bases). Germline CDR1 is SNHLY and CDR2 is FYNNEI. This CDR3 has 15 amino acids. V was pared by 1 base and J by 4 bases, with 10 bases between. The CDR3 loop is CASSEERAGTGELFF. CDR3 coding DNA: TGTGCCAGCAGTGAAGAGAGAGCGGGCACCGGGGAGCTGTTTTTT.

The genes are TRBV5-5 and TRBJ2-7; D gene uncertain. The V and J ends lost 2 bases and 1 base respectively, with 7 bases between them. Germline V gene data show CDR1 as SGHKS and CDR2 as YYEKEE (reference sequence). The CDR3 is 13 amino acids. In DNA, the CDR3 is TGTGCCAGCAGCTTCCTTAGTTCCTACGAGCAGTACGTC. Protein sequence: CASSFLSSYEQYV.